Here is one T cell receptor (beta chain) with its context. Other DNA sequences from this sample encode an identical CDR3 as well. These data belong to a study of blood T cell repertoires in COVID-19. Measured with immunoSEQ multiplex PCR; TCRdb has only the in-frame clones, and not every one. The sample has a few hundred thousand clones, around nine tenths seen once. With V trimmed by 0 bases and J by 5 bases, 4 bases remained unmatched. The CDR3 runs 15 residues. The germline V gene encodes CDR1 MNHEY and CDR2 SMNVEV (reference sequence). The chain is built from TRBV27 and TRBJ1-5; 7 bases are a match to TRBD1. The sample consisted of PBMCs or T cells enriched from blood (not recorded which). The sequence was obtained from a woman between 18 and 30 years old who had recovered from COVID-19. CDR3 sequence: CASSLSIGGDQPQHF. CDR3 nucleotide sequence: TGTGCCAGCAGTTTATCGATAGGGGGCGATCAGCCCCAGCATTTT.